A selection of T cell receptor beta chains follows, all from one sample in a study of shared clonotypes between healthy human individuals. Assay: immunoSEQ multiplex PCR; the TCRdb copy retains only in-frame clones and omits some. The sample has millions of clones, approximately 94% seen once. The sequenced material came from naive CD8+ T cells sorted from blood. The source of these receptors is a man aged 18 to 35 in good health. CDR3s include the opening cysteine and the closing phenylalanine or tryptophan. D genes are given only for firm matches. Clone size is stated in some rows and not others, as once, few, many or a class when expanded.

j_call d_call clone_size v_call cdr3_nt cdr3_aa
TRBJ2-7 . . TRBV9 TGTGCCAGCAGCGTAGGTTTACGCGGCGAGCAGTACTTC CASSVGLRGEQYF
TRBJ2-3 TRBD1 . TRBV10-3 TGTGCCCTGAAGACAGGGAACACAGATACGCAGTATTTT CALKTGNTDTQYF
TRBJ2-1 TRBD2 . TRBV6-5 TGTGCCAGCAGTACTAGCGGGAGCGGCTTCTTC CASSTSGSGFF
TRBJ2-2 . many TRBV27 TGTGCCAGCAGTTTACGGTTGGTGCGGGGGCCAGATCCCGGGGAGCTGTTTTTT CASSLRLVRGPDPGELFF
TRBJ2-7 TRBD1 . TRBV30 TGTGCCTGGAGTCTCTCGGACAGGGACGAGCAGTACTTC CAWSLSDRDEQYF
TRBJ1-1 . . TRBV5-6 TGTGCCAGCAGCGAGTCAGACACTGAAGCTTTCTTT CASSESDTEAFF
TRBJ1-1 TRBD1 . TRBV11-2 TGTGCCAGCAGCTGGGGACAGATGAACACTGAAGCTTTCTTT CASSWGQMNTEAFF
TRBJ2-7 TRBD1 . TRBV29-1 TGCAGCGCTGGACAGGGAGAATCCTACGAGCAGTACTTC CSAGQGESYEQYF
TRBJ2-1 . . TRBV14 TGTGCCAGCAGCCGTCGTGGTGAGCAGTTCTTC CASSRRGEQFF
TRBJ2-7 TRBD2 . TRBV2 TGTGCCAGCACCAAGATCGGGACTAGCGGTAGCTACGAGCAGTACTTC CASTKIGTSGSYEQYF
TRBJ1-2 TRBD1 once TRBV9 TGTGCCAGCAGCCCCGGGACAGGAGGCTACACCTTC CASSPGTGGYTF
TRBJ1-2 . . TRBV10-3 TGTGCCATCGGGGGGGGCGCGAGCTCCTATGGCTACACCTTC CAIGGGASSYGYTF
TRBJ1-1 . . TRBV5-1 TGCGCCAGCAGCTTGGAAGGGGGAGGTAGCACTGAAGCTTTCTTT CASSLEGGGSTEAFF
TRBJ2-7 . . TRBV27 TGTGCCAGCAGTTTGGTAGGGTCCTACGAGCAGTACTTC CASSLVGSYEQYF
TRBJ2-7 . . TRBV25-1 TGTGCCAGCAGTGAATGGGCTGGATACGAGCAGTACTTC CASSEWAGYEQYF
TRBJ2-7 . . TRBV10-3 TGTGCCATCAGCCCCCCGGGGGGCGGTCAGCAGTACTTC CAISPPGGGQQYF
TRBJ2-7 TRBD1 few TRBV27 TGTGCCAGTCGACACTGGGACAGGGGTTTCGAGCAGTACTTC CASRHWDRGFEQYF
TRBJ2-7 . . TRBV5-1 TGCGCCAGCAGCTTGGACAGGGCAATCTCCTACGAGCAGTACTTC CASSLDRAISYEQYF
TRBJ2-1 TRBD2 . TRBV6-5 TGTGCCAGCAGTTACTCGGGTAGCGGGGTCTACAATGAGCAGTTCTTC CASSYSGSGVYNEQFF
TRBJ2-1 TRBD1 . TRBV5-1 TGCGCCAGCAGCGCGGGACAGGGGGCCTACAATGAGCAGTTCTTC CASSAGQGAYNEQFF
TRBJ2-2 TRBD2 . TRBV9 TGTGCCAGCAGCGTAGATCCGGGAGGGCTGAACACCGGGGAGCTGTTTTTT CASSVDPGGLNTGELFF
TRBJ2-3 TRBD2 . TRBV27 TGTGCCAGCAGTTTACTGTCGGGGGGAACTAGCACAGATACGCAGTATTTT CASSLLSGGTSTDTQYF
TRBJ2-1 . . TRBV13 TGTGCCAGCAGCCTAGGAAGAGACAGTTTAAATGAGCAGTTCTTC CASSLGRDSLNEQFF
TRBJ2-3 . . TRBV27 TGTGCCAGCAGAACCCAAGATACGCAGTATTTT CASRTQDTQYF
TRBJ2-7 . . TRBV27 TGTGCCAGCAGTTCCCTACAGGGTTCTATGTACGAGCAGTACTTC CASSSLQGSMYEQYF
TRBJ1-1 . . TRBV7-6 TGTGCCAGCTCGGCCCCCGGGACAAGGAACACTGAAGCTTTCTTT CASSAPGTRNTEAFF
TRBJ1-2 . . TRBV6-6 TGTGCCAGCAGCCTGGGGACCCCTTATGGCTACACCTTC CASSLGTPYGYTF
TRBJ2-7 . . TRBV2 TGTGCCAGCAGTGAGGACATTGACGAGCAGTACTTC CASSEDIDEQYF
TRBJ1-1 . . TRBV2 TGTGCCAAAGAAAGACAATCGAGGGACACTGAAGCTTTCTTT CAKERQSRDTEAFF
TRBJ2-1 TRBD2 . TRBV13 TGTGCCAGCAGCTCAGAGCGGGGTGTCGAGCAGTTCTTC CASSSERGVEQFF
TRBJ1-2 . . TRBV30 TGTGCCGTTGCCCTAGTAATTGAGGGCTACACCTTC CAVALVIEGYTF
TRBJ2-7 . . TRBV7-8 TGTGCCAGCAGCTTAGTTCAGGGTTCCTACGAGCAGTACTTC CASSLVQGSYEQYF
TRBJ1-6 . once TRBV28 TGTGCCAGCACCAGGACGGAATGGGGCTATAATTCACCCCTCCACTTT CASTRTEWGYNSPLHF
TRBJ2-7 . . TRBV5-4 TGTGCCAGCAGCCATGCTGGGACCTCCTACGAGCAGTACTTC CASSHAGTSYEQYF
TRBJ2-7 . . TRBV28 TGTGCCAGCAGTTTAGGGTCGGAGGGGGAGGGCTACGAGCAGTACTTC CASSLGSEGEGYEQYF
TRBJ2-3 . . TRBV5-5 TGTGCCAGCAGCTTGTTTCTCGGTGCAGGAACTAGCACAGATACGCAGTATTTT CASSLFLGAGTSTDTQYF
TRBJ2-7 . . TRBV7-9 TGTGCCAGCAGCTTAGATAAGAGGGGGGCCTCCTCCTACGAGCAGTACTTC CASSLDKRGASSYEQYF
TRBJ1-1 . . TRBV7-2 TGTGCCAGCAGTCCCAGGAACACTGAAGCTTTCTTT CASSPRNTEAFF
TRBJ1-2 . once TRBV4-1 TGCGCCAGCAGCCAAGCTCCAGGGGATTATGGCTACACCTTC CASSQAPGDYGYTF
TRBJ2-5 . . TRBV6-1 TGTGCCAGCAGCGAAGACAGGTTTCCTCAAGAGACCCAGTACTTC CASSEDRFPQETQYF
TRBJ1-4 TRBD1 . TRBV6-5 TGTGCCAGCAGTCCAGGGGGCTTTAGTGAAAAACTGTTTTTT CASSPGGFSEKLFF
TRBJ2-5 TRBD2 . TRBV10-2 TGCGCCAGCAGTGATTGGGAGGGAGAGACCCAGTACTTC CASSDWEGETQYF
TRBJ2-3 . . TRBV7-3 TGTGCCAGCAGCTCACCGACGACAGATACGCAGTATTTT CASSSPTTDTQYF
TRBJ2-4 . once TRBV6-1 TGTGCCAGCAGTGATAACAGGGTGGGGGCCAAAAACATTCAGTACTTC CASSDNRVGAKNIQYF
TRBJ1-2 . . TRBV4-1 TGCGCCAGCAGCTCGCAGTTCGGCACAGGGTGGGGCTACACCTTC CASSSQFGTGWGYTF
TRBJ2-3 . . TRBV10-2 TGCGCCAGCAGTGAGTCCTGGGGGAGCACAGATACGCAGTATTTT CASSESWGSTDTQYF
TRBJ1-1 TRBD1 . TRBV5-1 TGCGCCAGCAGGCAGGATTATGGGACAGTTGAAGCTTTCTTT CASRQDYGTVEAFF
TRBJ2-2 . . TRBV29-1 TGCAGCGTTGAAGGGGGTGAGGGCCGAGGCACCGGGGAGCTGTTTTTT CSVEGGEGRGTGELFF
TRBJ2-1 TRBD2 . TRBV2 TGTGCCAGCAGTGAGCTCCGACGGGGGGGCACTGAGCAGTTCTTC CASSELRRGGTEQFF
TRBJ1-1 . . TRBV19 TGTGCCAGTAGTATTCCAGGGAGCACTGAAGCTTTCTTT CASSIPGSTEAFF